These 14 T cell receptor beta chains share one sample of origin, sequenced in a study of T cell changes during pregnancy in multiple sclerosis. TCRdb's copy holds only in-frame clones and misses some; the assay was immunoSEQ multiplex PCR. The table has some 110,000 clones, around 92% seen once; the top ten hold around 1.5%. This specimen consisted of peripheral blood, obtained after pregnancy. The receptors here all came from a female donor with multiple sclerosis, enrolled in a pregnancy study.

This rearrangement joins TRBV6-6 to TRBJ2-3, with TRBD1 identical over 7 bases. The CDR3 length is 16 residues. The germline gives CDR1 MNHNY, CDR2 SVGAGI (reference sequence). The trim removed 4 bases at V and 2 bases at J, leaving 9 bases unmatched. CDR3 protein: CASSSSYRGPTDTQYF. The CDR3 coding sequence is TGTGCCAGCAGTTCTTCCTACAGGGGACCCACAGATACGCAGTATTTT.

The chain employs TRBV2 and TRBJ2-7; D is uncertain. V was clipped by 2 bases and J by 2 bases, with 10 bases between them. The CDR3 sequence is 14 residues long. Germline V gene lookup returns CDR1 SNHLY and CDR2 FYNNEI. The CDR3 region has the DNA TGTGCCAGCAGTGAACTGGCCGCCACCTACGAGCAGTACTTC. Encoded protein: CASSELAATYEQYF.

The V gene is TRBV2, the J gene TRBJ2-5; TRBD2 is a possible D gene (5 bases). CDR1 and CDR2 from the germline V gene are SNHLY and FYNNEI. This CDR3 comprises 14 residues. V was clipped by 7 bases and J by 2 bases, with 14 bases between them. The CDR3 spells CASNKAGLQETQYF. In nucleotides, the CDR3 is TGTGCCAGCAATAAGGCGGGTCTACAAGAGACCCAGTACTTC. The entire variable domain, with the rest obtained from reference TRBV2 and TRBJ2-5, is as follows: EPEVTQTPSHQVTQMGQEVILRCVPISNHLYFYWYRQILGQKVEFLVSFYNNEISEKSEIFDDQFSVERPDGSNFTLKIRSTKLEDSAMYFCASNKAGLQETQYFGPGTRLLVL.

The J gene is TRBJ2-1, the V gene TRBV5-1; D may be TRBD2 (5 bases). Trimming left V 0 bases short and J 8 bases short, with 15 bases between. CDR3 length: 15 residues. The germline V gene encodes CDR1 SGHRS and CDR2 YFSETQ. The CDR3 DNA reads as TGCGCCAGCAGCTTGGAGGACTCCGCTAAGGATGAGCAGTTCTTC. Protein sequence: CASSLEDSAKDEQFF.

The chain combines TRBV9 with TRBJ2-1, with D hard to call. This CDR3 contains 17 residues. The V and J ends lost 3 bases and 3 bases respectively, with 19 bases between them. Germline lookup yields CDR1 SGDLS and CDR2 YYNGEE. Here the CDR3 DNA reads TGTGCCAGCAGCGCCCCCCGGGTCGGCGAGCACTACAATGAGCAGTTCTTC. As protein: CASSAPRVGEHYNEQFF.

The chain couples TRBV11-3 to TRBJ2-2; 8 positions agree with TRBD2. The V gene end was trimmed by 5 bases and the J gene end by 6 bases; junction bases not matched to a gene: 11. The CDR3 extends over 16 amino acids. Germline loops: CDR1 SGHNT, CDR2 YENEEA. CDR3 protein: CASSPESGLAAGELFF. The CDR3 region has the DNA TGTGCCAGCAGCCCCGAAAGCGGACTAGCCGCCGGGGAGCTGTTTTTT.

The chain has TRBV18 and TRBJ2-6, with 9 bases aligning to TRBD1. Germline values: CDR1 KGHSH, CDR2 LQKENI. Unmatched junction bases numbered 7, after V lost 4 bases and J lost 0 bases. The CDR3 contains 18 residues. CDR3 residues: CASSLPGTGYSGANVLTF. CDR3 nucleotides: TGTGCCAGCTCACTCCCCGGGACAGGGTACTCTGGGGCCAACGTCCTGACTTTC.

The chain is built from TRBV7-2 and TRBJ2-3, with 12 bases identical to TRBD2. CDR1 is SGHTA and CDR2 is FQGNSA in the germline V gene. The junction had 3 bases not matched to a gene; V was cut back by 5 bases and J by 3 bases. The CDR3 runs to 15 residues. The CDR3 loop reads CASSKLAGGTDTQYF. In DNA, the CDR3 is TGTGCCAGCAGCAAACTAGCGGGGGGTACAGATACGCAGTATTTT.

This chain links TRBV29-1 with TRBJ1-2, with 8 bases matching TRBD1. The CDR3 spans 16 residues. Trimming removed 6 bases from V and 4 bases from J; junction bases left unmatched: 16. CDR1 and CDR2 from the germline V gene are SQVTM and ANQGSEA. The CDR3 reads CSVPQDRVPLGYGYTF. The CDR3 nucleotides are TGCAGCGTCCCACAGGACAGGGTGCCCCTAGGCTATGGCTACACCTTC.

This sequence joins TRBV5-6 and TRBJ1-2; D is undetermined. Trimming left V 1 base short and J 6 bases short, with 13 bases between. The germline gives CDR1 SGHDT, CDR2 YYEEEE. This CDR3 region has 14 residues. The CDR3 nucleotides read TGTGCCAGCAGCTTGATAGGGAGAGTGGATGGCTACACCTTC. As protein: CASSLIGRVDGYTF. Variable domain in full (rest from reference TRBV5-6 and TRBJ1-2): DAGVTQSPTHLIKTRGQQVTLRCSPKSGHDTVSWYQQALGQGPQFIFQYYEEEERQRGNFPDRFSGHQFPNYSSELNVNALLLGDSALYLCASSLIGRVDGYTFGSGTRLTVV.

The chain recombines TRBV28 with TRBJ2-7; 9 bases are a match to TRBD2. CDR1 MDHEN and CDR2 SYDVKM come from the germline V gene. V lost 4 bases, J lost 7 bases, and 11 bases stayed unmatched. The CDR3 is 15 residues long. In DNA, the CDR3 is TGTGCCAGCAGTTACTTTAGCGGGAGCCTTCGGGAGCAGTACTTC. Protein sequence: CASSYFSGSLREQYF.

This clone has just one count. This chain's CDR3 is CASSQVLGQGRFSGANVLTF. The CDR3, as DNA: TGTGCCAGCAGCCAAGTACTAGGACAGGGCAGATTCTCTGGGGCCAACGTCCTGACTTTC. The gene calls are TRBV14 and TRBJ2-6; 8 positions match TRBD1. J gave up 0 bases and V 1 base, and 11 bases lay outside the gene matches. The CDR3 spans 20 residues. Germline values: CDR1 SGHDN, CDR2 FVKESK. Variable domain in full (rest from reference TRBV14 and TRBJ2-6): EAGVTQFPSHSVIEKGQTVTLRCDPISGHDNLYWYRRVMGKEIKFLLHFVKESKQDESGMPNNRFLAERTGGTYSTLKVQPAELEDSGVYFCASSQVLGQGRFSGANVLTFGAGSRLTVL.

This rearrangement joins TRBV30 to TRBJ2-7; the D gene is possibly TRBD2 (6 bases). V shed 2 bases and J shed 7 bases, with 24 bases lying between them. The germline gives CDR1 GTSNPN, CDR2 SVGIG (reference sequence). The CDR3 runs to 16 residues. This CDR3 reads CAWSPPRGSGYREQYF. DNA for the CDR3: TGTGCCTGGAGTCCACCCCGGGGGAGCGGGTATAGGGAGCAGTACTTC.

The rearrangement links TRBV7-2 to TRBJ1-1; TRBD1 might be the D (5 bases). The germline CDR1 and CDR2 sequences are SGHTA and FQGNSA. CDR3 length equals 13 residues. Trimming pared 5 bases from V and 3 bases from J, leaving 10 bases between. The CDR3 reads CASSSQGDTEAFF. The CDR3 DNA follows: TGTGCCAGCAGCAGCCAGGGTGACACTGAAGCTTTCTTT.